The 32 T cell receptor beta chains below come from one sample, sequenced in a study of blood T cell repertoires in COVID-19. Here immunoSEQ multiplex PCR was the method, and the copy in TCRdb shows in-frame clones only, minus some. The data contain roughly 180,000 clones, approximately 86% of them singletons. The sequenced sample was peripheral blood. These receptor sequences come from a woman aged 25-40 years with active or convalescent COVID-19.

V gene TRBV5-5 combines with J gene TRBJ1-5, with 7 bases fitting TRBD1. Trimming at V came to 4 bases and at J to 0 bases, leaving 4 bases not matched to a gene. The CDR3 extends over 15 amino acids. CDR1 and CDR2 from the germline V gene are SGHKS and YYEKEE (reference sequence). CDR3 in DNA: TGTGCCAGCAGCCTGGGGACAGTTAGCAATCAGCCCCAGCATTTT. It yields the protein CASSLGTVSNQPQHF.

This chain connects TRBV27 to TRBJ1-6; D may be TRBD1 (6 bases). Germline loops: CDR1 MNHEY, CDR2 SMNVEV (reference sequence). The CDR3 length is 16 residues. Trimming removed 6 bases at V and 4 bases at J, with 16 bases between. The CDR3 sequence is CASRRAGQGYNSPLHF. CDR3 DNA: TGTGCCAGCAGGCGCGCGGGCCAGGGGTATAATTCACCCCTCCACTTT.

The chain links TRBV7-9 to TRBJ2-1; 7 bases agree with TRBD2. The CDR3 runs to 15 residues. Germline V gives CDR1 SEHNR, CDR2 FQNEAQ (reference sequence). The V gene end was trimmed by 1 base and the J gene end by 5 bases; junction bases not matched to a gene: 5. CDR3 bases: TGTGCCAGCAGCTTAGGCGGGACTACTGACAATGAGCAGTTCTTC. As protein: CASSLGGTTDNEQFF.

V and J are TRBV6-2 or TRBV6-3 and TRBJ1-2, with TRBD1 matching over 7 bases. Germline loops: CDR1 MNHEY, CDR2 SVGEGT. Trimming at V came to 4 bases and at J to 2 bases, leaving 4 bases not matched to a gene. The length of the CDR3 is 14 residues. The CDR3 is CASSSGQSNYGYTF. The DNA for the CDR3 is TGTGCCAGCAGTTCGGGACAGAGCAACTATGGCTACACCTTC.

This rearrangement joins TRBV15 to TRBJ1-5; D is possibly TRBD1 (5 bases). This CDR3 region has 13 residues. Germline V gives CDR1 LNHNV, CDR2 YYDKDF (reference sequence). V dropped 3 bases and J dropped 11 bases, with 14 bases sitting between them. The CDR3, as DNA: TGTGCCACCAGCAGTGTCGGACAATCTGCCCAGCATTTT. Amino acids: CATSSVGQSAQHF.

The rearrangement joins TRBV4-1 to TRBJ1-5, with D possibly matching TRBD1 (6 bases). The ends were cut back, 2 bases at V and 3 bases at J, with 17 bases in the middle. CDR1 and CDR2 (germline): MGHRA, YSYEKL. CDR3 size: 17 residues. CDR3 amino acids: CASSQSRGNYINQPQHF. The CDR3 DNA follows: TGCGCCAGCAGCCAATCAAGGGGGAATTACATCAATCAGCCCCAGCATTTT.

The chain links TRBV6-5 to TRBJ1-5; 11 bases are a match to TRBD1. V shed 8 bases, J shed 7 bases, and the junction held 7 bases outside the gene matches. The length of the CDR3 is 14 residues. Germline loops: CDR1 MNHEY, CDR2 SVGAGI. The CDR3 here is CASHRDRGSQPQHF. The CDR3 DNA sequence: TGTGCCAGCCATAGGGACAGGGGGAGCCAGCCCCAGCATTTT.

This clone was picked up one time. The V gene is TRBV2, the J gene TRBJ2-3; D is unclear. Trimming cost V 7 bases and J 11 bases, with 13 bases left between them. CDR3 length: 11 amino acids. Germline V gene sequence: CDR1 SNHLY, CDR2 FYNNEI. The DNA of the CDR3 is TGTGCCAGCATATACAGTTTGAAGCAGTATTTT. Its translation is CASIYSLKQYF.

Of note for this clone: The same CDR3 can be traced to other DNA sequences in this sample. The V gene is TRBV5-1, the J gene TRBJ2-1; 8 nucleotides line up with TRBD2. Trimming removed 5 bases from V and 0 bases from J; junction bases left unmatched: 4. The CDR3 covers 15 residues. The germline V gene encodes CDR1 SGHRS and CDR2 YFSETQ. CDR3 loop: CASSLAGSSYNEQFF. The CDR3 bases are TGCGCCAGCAGTTTAGCGGGGAGCTCCTACAATGAGCAGTTCTTC.

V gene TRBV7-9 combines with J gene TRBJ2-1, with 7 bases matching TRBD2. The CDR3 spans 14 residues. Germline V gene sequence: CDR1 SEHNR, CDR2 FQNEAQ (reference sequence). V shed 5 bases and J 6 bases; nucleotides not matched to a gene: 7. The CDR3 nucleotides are TGTGCCAGCAGCGAGGAGGGAGGGCCCAATGAGCAGTTCTTC. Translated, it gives CASSEEGGPNEQFF. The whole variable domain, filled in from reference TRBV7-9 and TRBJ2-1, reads DTGVSQNPRHKITKRGQNVTFRCDPISEHNRLYWYRQTLGQGPEFLTYFQNEAQLEKSRLLSDRFSAERPKGSFSTLEIQRTEQGDSAMYLCASSEEGGPNEQFFGPGTRLTVL.

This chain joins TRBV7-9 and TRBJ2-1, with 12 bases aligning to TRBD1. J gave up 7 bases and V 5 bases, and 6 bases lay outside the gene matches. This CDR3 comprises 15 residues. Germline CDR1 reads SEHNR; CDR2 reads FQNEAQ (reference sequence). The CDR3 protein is CASSLGTGGANEQFF. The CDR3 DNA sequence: TGTGCCAGCAGCCTTGGGACAGGGGGCGCAAATGAGCAGTTCTTC.

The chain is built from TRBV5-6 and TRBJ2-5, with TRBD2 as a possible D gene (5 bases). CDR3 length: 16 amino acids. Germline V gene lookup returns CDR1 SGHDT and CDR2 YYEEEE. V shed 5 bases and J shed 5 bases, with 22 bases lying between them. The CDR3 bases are TGTGCCAGCAGGTCCTCCGAGGCCGCCTGGAGGGAGACCCAGTACTTC. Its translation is CASRSSEAAWRETQYF.

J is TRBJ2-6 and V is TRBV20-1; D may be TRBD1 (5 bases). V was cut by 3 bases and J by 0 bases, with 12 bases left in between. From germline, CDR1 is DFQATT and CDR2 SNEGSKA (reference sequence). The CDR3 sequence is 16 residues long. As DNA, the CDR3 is TGCAGTGCTAGTGGACAATTCCTCTCTGGGGCCAACGTCCTGACTTTC. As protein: CSASGQFLSGANVLTF.

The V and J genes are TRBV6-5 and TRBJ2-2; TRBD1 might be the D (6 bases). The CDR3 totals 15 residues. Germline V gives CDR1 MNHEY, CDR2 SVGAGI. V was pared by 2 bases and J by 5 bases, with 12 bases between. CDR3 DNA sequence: TGTGCCAGCAGTTACGACAGGTCCACTACCGGGGAGCTGTTTTTT. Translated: CASSYDRSTTGELFF.

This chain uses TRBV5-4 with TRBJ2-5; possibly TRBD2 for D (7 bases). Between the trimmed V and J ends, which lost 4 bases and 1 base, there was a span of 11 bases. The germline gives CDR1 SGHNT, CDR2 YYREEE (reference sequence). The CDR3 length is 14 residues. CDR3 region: CASSKGGAQETQYF. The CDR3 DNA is TGTGCCAGCAGCAAAGGGGGGGCCCAAGAGACCCAGTACTTC.

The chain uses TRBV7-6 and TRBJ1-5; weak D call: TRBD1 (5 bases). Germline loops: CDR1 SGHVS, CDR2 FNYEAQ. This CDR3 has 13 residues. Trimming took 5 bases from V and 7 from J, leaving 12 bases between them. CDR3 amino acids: CASSKDRGQPQHF. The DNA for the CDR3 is TGTGCCAGCAGCAAAGATAGGGGACAGCCCCAGCATTTT.

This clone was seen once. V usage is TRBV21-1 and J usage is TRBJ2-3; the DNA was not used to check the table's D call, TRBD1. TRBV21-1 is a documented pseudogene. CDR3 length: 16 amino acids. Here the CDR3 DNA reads TGTGCCAGCAGCAAAGACAGGGCCGGCCCCACAGATACGCAGTATTTT. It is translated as CASSKDRAGPTDTQYF.

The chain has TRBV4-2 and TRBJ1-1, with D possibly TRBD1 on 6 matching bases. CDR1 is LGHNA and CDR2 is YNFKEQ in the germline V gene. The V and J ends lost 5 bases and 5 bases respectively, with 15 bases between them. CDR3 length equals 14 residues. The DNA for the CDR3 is TGTGCCAGCAGCTTACCGACAGGCGGGACTGAAGCTTTCTTT. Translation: CASSLPTGGTEAFF.

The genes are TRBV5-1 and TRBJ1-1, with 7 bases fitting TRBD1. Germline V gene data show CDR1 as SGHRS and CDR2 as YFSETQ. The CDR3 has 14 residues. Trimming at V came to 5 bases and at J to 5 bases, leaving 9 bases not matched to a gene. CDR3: CASRTTGSSTEAFF. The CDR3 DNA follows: TGCGCCAGCAGGACGACAGGGTCGTCTACTGAAGCTTTCTTT.

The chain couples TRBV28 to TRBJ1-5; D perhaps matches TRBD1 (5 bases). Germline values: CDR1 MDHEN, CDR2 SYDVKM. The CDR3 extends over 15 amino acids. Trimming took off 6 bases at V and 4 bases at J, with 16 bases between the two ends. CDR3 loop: CASRSPARGNQPQHF. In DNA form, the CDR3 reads TGTGCCAGCAGGTCACCCGCTAGGGGTAATCAGCCCCAGCATTTT.

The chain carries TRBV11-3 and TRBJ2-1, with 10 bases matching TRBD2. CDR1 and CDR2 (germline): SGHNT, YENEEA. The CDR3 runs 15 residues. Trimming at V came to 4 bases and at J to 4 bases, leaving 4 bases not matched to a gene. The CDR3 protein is CASSSPSGGYNEQFF. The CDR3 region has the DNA TGTGCCAGCAGCTCCCCTAGCGGGGGTTACAATGAGCAGTTCTTC.

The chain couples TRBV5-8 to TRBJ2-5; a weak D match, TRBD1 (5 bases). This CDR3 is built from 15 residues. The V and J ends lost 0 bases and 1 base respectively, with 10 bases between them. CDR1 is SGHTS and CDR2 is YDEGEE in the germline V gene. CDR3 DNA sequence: TGTGCCAGCAGCTTGGATCGACAGATCCAAGAGACCCAGTACTTC. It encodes CASSLDRQIQETQYF.

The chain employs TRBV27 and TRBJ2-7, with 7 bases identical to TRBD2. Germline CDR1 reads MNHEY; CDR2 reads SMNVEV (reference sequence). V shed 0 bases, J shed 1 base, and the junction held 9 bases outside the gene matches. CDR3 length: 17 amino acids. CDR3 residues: CASSLSGGGLPSYEQYF. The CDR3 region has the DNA TGTGCCAGCAGTTTATCGGGGGGGGGACTTCCATCCTACGAGCAGTACTTC.

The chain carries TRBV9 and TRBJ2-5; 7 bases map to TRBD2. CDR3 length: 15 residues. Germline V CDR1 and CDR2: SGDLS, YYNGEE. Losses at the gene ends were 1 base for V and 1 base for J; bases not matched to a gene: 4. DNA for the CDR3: TGTGCCAGCAGCGTACAGGGAGGGGTCCAAGAGACCCAGTACTTC. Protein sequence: CASSVQGGVQETQYF.

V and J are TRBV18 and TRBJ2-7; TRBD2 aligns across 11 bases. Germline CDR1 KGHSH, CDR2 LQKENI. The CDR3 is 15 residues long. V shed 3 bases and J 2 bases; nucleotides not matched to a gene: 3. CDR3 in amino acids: CASSPTSGTTYEQYF. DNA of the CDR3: TGTGCCAGCTCACCGACTAGCGGGACAACCTACGAGCAGTACTTC.

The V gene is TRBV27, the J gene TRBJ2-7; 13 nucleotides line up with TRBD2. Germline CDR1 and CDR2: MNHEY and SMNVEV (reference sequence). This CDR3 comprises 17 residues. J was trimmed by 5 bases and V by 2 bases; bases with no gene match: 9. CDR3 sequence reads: CASSLAGLAGDYDEQYF. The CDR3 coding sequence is TGTGCCAGCAGTTTAGCCGGACTAGCGGGAGATTATGACGAGCAGTACTTC.

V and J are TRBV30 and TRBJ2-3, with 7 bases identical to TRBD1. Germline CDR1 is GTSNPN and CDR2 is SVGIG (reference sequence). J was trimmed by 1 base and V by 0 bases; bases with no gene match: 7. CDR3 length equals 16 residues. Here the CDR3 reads CAWSVQGTFGTDTQYF. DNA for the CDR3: TGTGCCTGGAGTGTACAGGGGACCTTTGGCACAGATACGCAGTATTTT.

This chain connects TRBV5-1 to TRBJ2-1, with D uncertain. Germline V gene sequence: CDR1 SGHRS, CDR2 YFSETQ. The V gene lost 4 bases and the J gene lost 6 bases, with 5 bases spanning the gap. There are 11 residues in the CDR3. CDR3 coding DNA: TGCGCCAGCAGCCTAAGCAATGAGCAGTTCTTC. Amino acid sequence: CASSLSNEQFF.

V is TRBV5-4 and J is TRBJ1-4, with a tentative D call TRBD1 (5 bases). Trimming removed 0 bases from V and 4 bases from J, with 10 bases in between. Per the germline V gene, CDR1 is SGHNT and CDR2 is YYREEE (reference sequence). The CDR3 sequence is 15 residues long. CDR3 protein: CASSLAQGGNEKLFF. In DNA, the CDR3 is TGTGCCAGCAGCTTGGCTCAGGGAGGTAATGAAAAACTGTTTTTT. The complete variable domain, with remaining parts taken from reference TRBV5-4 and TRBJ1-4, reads ETGVTQSPTHLIKTRGQQVTLRCSSQSGHNTVSWYQQALGQGPQFIFQYYREEENGRGNFPPRFSGLQFPNYSSELNVNALELDDSALYLCASSLAQGGNEKLFFGSGTQLSVL.

CDR3 nucleotides: TGTGCCAGCAGTTTTACCAGCGGGGGGAATGAGCAGTTCTTC. This gives the protein CASSFTSGGNEQFF. This chain uses TRBV28 with TRBJ2-1; TRBD2 matches 9 bases. Per the germline V gene, CDR1 is MDHEN and CDR2 is SYDVKM. Trimming removed 3 bases from V and 7 bases from J; junction bases left unmatched: 4. This CDR3 contains 14 residues.

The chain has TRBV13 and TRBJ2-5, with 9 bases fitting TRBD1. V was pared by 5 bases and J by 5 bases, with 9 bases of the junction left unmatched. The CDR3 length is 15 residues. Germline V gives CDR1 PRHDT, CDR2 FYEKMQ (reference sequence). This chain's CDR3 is CASSPRDRAGETQYF. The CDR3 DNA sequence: TGTGCCAGCAGCCCGCGGGACAGGGCTGGTGAGACCCAGTACTTC.

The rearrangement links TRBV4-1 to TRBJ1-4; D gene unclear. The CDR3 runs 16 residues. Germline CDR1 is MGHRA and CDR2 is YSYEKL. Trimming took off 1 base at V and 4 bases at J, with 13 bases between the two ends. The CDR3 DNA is TGCGCCAGCAGCCAAGCACAGATGGGCTTTAATGAAAAACTGTTTTTT. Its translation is CASSQAQMGFNEKLFF.